This T cell receptor beta chain was found in a study of T cell repertoires in cytomegalovirus infection (dated by TCRdb to about 2019). For the wider study: Recently identified HLA-C-restricted CMV epitopes, whose presentation resists viral immunomodulation, were targeted by peptide stimulations together with well-studied HLA-B-restricted epitopes. Donor HLA type was relevant to the analysis, because carriage of CMV infection together with the matching HLA type was indicated by public TCR beta signatures. Broad study findings and their caveats: In both this cohort and an independent cohort of 350 to 400 donors, the cumulative frequency of public TCR beta family members distinguished carriers of CMV infection plus the relevant HLA type. In the ex vivo response, HLA-C-restricted CMV-specific TCR beta clonotypes were dominant, and in two of eight donors the single most frequent clonotype came from this HLA-C-restricted group.

Compared with germline, V lacks 1 base and J lacks 5 bases; bases without a gene match: 6. Reading from cysteine to phenylalanine, the CDR3 counts 15 amino acids. Only the CDR3 DNA is retained, 45 bases long and in frame from the first base. Looking up the germline V gene yields CDR1 SGHVS and CDR2 FNYEAQ. The sequencer was an Illumina HiSeq 1500. TCRdb handled the public reads itself, with Q25 trimming in fastp and clone calling in MiXCR, and kept productive beta chains. Every entry covers one CDR3 protein and lists the most common genes and DNA from its rows. The sample contains 40,000 to 60,000 distinct CDR3 sequences, 20% to 25% of them found a single time. About 90% of the sample rests with the top ten. Sample treatment or condition, as interpreted from the label and publication: in vitro stimulation with specific CMV peptide epitopes to enrich CMV-specific T cells. This clonotype was observed a handful of times. Its antigen target is currently unknown. Qualities for individual bases were not recorded, and no much larger clone is one base off.

The chain links TRBV7-6 with TRBJ2-5, and TRBD2 aligns with 8 junction nucleotides. This TCR was sampled from a human donor in good health (CMV status not recorded). Some clones in this sample may be carry-over from other donors' samples. The sequencing here drew on CD8+ T cells from cultured PBMCs, taken from culture after CMV antigen stimulation. The bases are TGTGCCAGCAGCTTAGGCCCGGGGGGGCAGGAGACCCAGTACTTC. Its protein reads: CASSLGPGGQETQYF.